These 32 T cell receptor beta chains were sequenced from one sample in a study of cytomegalovirus exposure and HLA in healthy donors. Sequencing used immunoSEQ multiplex PCR; TCRdb keeps in-frame clones, though not all of them. The sample holds a few hundred thousand clones, roughly 90% seen once. The sequenced material came from PBMCs. The receptors stem from a woman between 18 and 30 years old in good health and CMV-seronegative.

The J gene is TRBJ2-7, the V gene TRBV5-4, with D possibly being TRBD2 (5 bases). CDR1 and CDR2 from the germline V gene are SGHNT and YYREEE (reference sequence). The CDR3 spans 12 residues. V lost 0 bases to trimming and J lost 7 bases, with 8 bases between them. CDR3 DNA sequence: TGTGCCAGCAGCTTGGCGGGATTTGAGCAGTACGTC. Encoded protein: CASSLAGFEQYV.

The V and J genes are TRBV7-2 and TRBJ1-2, with D tentatively TRBD1 (5 bases). The V end was cut by 2 bases, the J end by 4 bases, with 14 bases between. The germline CDR1 and CDR2 sequences are SGHTA and FQGNSA. The CDR3 has 15 amino acids. CDR3 sequence (DNA): TGTGCCAGCAGCTTATCTCGACAGCAAACCTATGGCTACACCTTC. Protein sequence: CASSLSRQQTYGYTF. The whole variable domain, filled in from reference TRBV7-2 and TRBJ1-2, reads GAGVSQSPSNKVTEKGKDVELRCDPISGHTALYWYRQSLGQGLEFLIYFQGNSAPDKSGLPSDRFSAERTGGSVSTLTIQRTQQEDSAVYLCASSLSRQQTYGYTFGSGTRLTVV.

The chain employs TRBV9 and TRBJ1-2, with 9 bases aligning to TRBD1. Looked up from germline, CDR1 is SGDLS and CDR2 is YYNGEE. The CDR3 contains 14 residues. J lost 6 bases, V lost 4 bases, and 7 bases had no gene match. The CDR3 here is CASSPGQGNNGYTF. CDR3 coding DNA: TGTGCCAGCAGCCCAGGACAGGGGAACAATGGCTACACCTTC.

CDR3 protein: CASSEWASQETQYF. CDR3 bases: TGTGCCAGCAGTGAGTGGGCATCACAAGAGACCCAGTACTTC. The chain carries TRBV6-1 and TRBJ2-5; D is ambiguous. CDR3 length equals 14 residues. V was cut by 3 bases and J by 2 bases, with 10 bases left in between. Germline lookup yields CDR1 MNHNS and CDR2 SASEGT.

This rearrangement joins TRBV4-3 to TRBJ2-1; 8 positions match TRBD2. The CDR3 contains 17 residues. Germline V lookup: CDR1 LGHNA, CDR2 YSLEER. The V gene end was trimmed by 0 bases and the J gene end by 5 bases; junction bases not matched to a gene: 9. This chain's CDR3 is CASSQDRGGHADNEQFF. CDR3 coding DNA: TGCGCCAGCAGCCAAGATCGGGGGGGCCACGCGGACAATGAGCAGTTCTTC.

This chain links TRBV18 with TRBJ1-1; D is uncertain. Trimming cost V 3 bases and J 4 bases, with 12 bases left between them. Germline V lookup: CDR1 KGHSH, CDR2 LQKENI. This CDR3 comprises 14 residues. The DNA for the CDR3 is TGTGCCAGCTCACCCCGGAGGGAGAGCACTGAAGCTTTCTTT. Protein: CASSPRRESTEAFF. Full variable domain (remainder filled in from reference TRBV18 and TRBJ1-1): NAGVMQNPRHLVRRRGQEARLRCSPMKGHSHVYWYRQLPEEGLKFMVYLQKENIIDESGMPKERFSAEFPKEGPSILRIQQVVRGDSAAYFCASSPRRESTEAFFGQGTRLTVV.

The genes are TRBV5-4 and TRBJ1-2; the D gene is possibly TRBD1 (5 bases). Per germline, CDR1 SGHNT and CDR2 YYREEE (reference sequence). This CDR3 has 13 residues. V was clipped by 4 bases and J by 10 bases, with 17 bases between them. The CDR3 DNA sequence: TGTGCCAGCAGCAGGCCAGGGAAGGTAGACTACACCTTC. Its protein product is CASSRPGKVDYTF.

As DNA, the CDR3 is TGTGCCAGCAGTGAAGGGCGGGCGGCAAATTACGAGCAGTACGTC. This encodes CASSEGRAANYEQYV. The chain has TRBV6-1 and TRBJ2-7, with D possibly matching TRBD2 (5 bases). CDR1 and CDR2 (germline): MNHNS, SASEGT. Trimming cost V 1 base and J 4 bases, with 14 bases left between them. This CDR3 contains 15 residues.

The chain couples TRBV6-1 to TRBJ2-7; the match to TRBD1 covers 8 bases. The CDR3 is made up of 14 amino acids. CDR1 is MNHNS, CDR2 SASEGT, per germline. V lost 9 bases and J lost 6; bases outside the gene matches: 13. CDR3 amino acids: CASKTGEEIREQYV. The CDR3 region has the DNA TGTGCCAGTAAGACAGGGGAGGAAATCCGCGAGCAGTACGTC.

V is TRBV25-1 and J is TRBJ1-5; D call uncertain. Germline assignment: CDR1 MGHDK and CDR2 SYGVNS. The CDR3 loop spans 14 amino acids. V was shortened by 4 bases and J by 0 bases, with 7 bases between the two germline ends. The CDR3 sequence: CASSGSGSNQPQHF. CDR3 nucleotide sequence: TGTGCCAGCAGTGGCAGCGGTAGCAATCAGCCCCAGCATTTT.

The J gene is TRBJ2-1, the V gene TRBV29-1; 11 nucleotides agree with TRBD2. The CDR3 length is 16 residues. V shed 0 bases, J shed 2 bases, and the junction held 3 bases outside the gene matches. The germline V gene has CDR1 SQVTM and CDR2 ANQGSEA. CDR3 region: CSVEDLAGGPYNEQFF. CDR3 bases: TGCAGCGTTGAAGATCTAGCGGGGGGACCCTACAATGAGCAGTTCTTC.

J is TRBJ2-1 and V is TRBV27, with 15 bases aligning to TRBD2. The CDR3 contains 17 residues. The junction had 12 bases not matched to a gene; V was cut back by 5 bases and J by 10 bases. Germline loops: CDR1 MNHEY, CDR2 SMNVEV (reference sequence). CDR3 nucleotide sequence: TGTGCCAGCAGTACCGGACTAGCGGGGGGGCAGATCGGGGAGCAGTTCTTC. It specifies CASSTGLAGGQIGEQFF.

This clone has only one observation. The rearrangement joins TRBV5-1 to TRBJ2-4, with D possibly TRBD1 on 5 matching bases. Germline CDR1 SGHRS, CDR2 YFSETQ. Trimming took 0 bases from V and 9 from J, leaving 7 bases between them. The CDR3 spans 12 residues. The chain's CDR3 is CASSLEGAIQYF. Here the CDR3 DNA reads TGCGCCAGCAGCTTGGAAGGGGCCATTCAGTACTTC.

The chain uses TRBV5-1 and TRBJ1-5; the match to TRBD1 covers 7 bases. The CDR3 has 15 residues. CDR1 SGHRS and CDR2 YFSETQ come from the germline V gene. V was clipped by 0 bases and J by 3 bases; unmatched bases: 3. CDR3 in amino acids: CASSLETGPNQPQHF. In DNA, the CDR3 is TGCGCCAGCAGCTTGGAGACAGGGCCCAATCAGCCCCAGCATTTT.

The chain couples TRBV2 to TRBJ1-1; D uncertain. Germline CDR1 reads SNHLY; CDR2 reads FYNNEI. CDR3 length equals 10 residues. The V end lost 0 bases, the J end lost 11 bases, and 4 bases lay between the germline ends. The CDR3 DNA is TGTGCCAGCAGTGAAGCTCGGGCTTTCTTT. Translated, it gives CASSEARAFF.

The chain combines TRBV7-3 with TRBJ1-3, with D uncertain. The germline V gene encodes CDR1 SGHTA and CDR2 FQGTGA. V was trimmed by 1 base and J by 0 bases, leaving 10 bases between them. The CDR3 totals 16 residues. As DNA, the CDR3 is TGTGCCAGCAGCTTAAATGTGCCTAGCTCTGGAAACACCATATATTTT. This translates into CASSLNVPSSGNTIYF. The full variable domain, in which reference TRBV7-3 and TRBJ1-3 provide the parts outside the CDR3, is GAGVSQTPSNKVTEKGKYVELRCDPISGHTALYWYRQSLGQGPEFLIYFQGTGAADDSGLPNDRFFAVRPEGSVSTLKIQRTERGDSAVYLCASSLNVPSSGNTIYFGEGSWLTVV.

The chain couples TRBV27 to TRBJ2-2, with D possibly TRBD2 on 5 matching bases. CDR1 is MNHEY, CDR2 SMNVEV, per germline (reference sequence). CDR3 length: 15 residues. The V gene lost 4 bases and the J gene lost 4 bases, with 13 bases spanning the gap. CDR3 sequence reads: CASSSAGVITGELFF. CDR3 DNA: TGTGCCAGCAGTTCCGCGGGTGTAATCACCGGGGAGCTGTTTTTT.

The V call is TRBV29-1, the J call TRBJ1-2; no definite D call. Germline V lookup: CDR1 SQVTM, CDR2 ANQGSEA. Trimming shortened V by 7 bases and J by 2 bases, and 11 bases separated the two germline ends. This CDR3 has 12 residues. The CDR3, as DNA: TGCAGCGGGGTCGGACTCAACTATGGCTACACCTTC. Its protein is CSGVGLNYGYTF. Based on the CDR3 plus reference TRBV29-1 and TRBJ1-2, the full variable domain is SAVISQKPSRDICQRGTSLTIQCQVDSQVTMMFWYRQQPGQSLTLIATANQGSEATYESGFVIDKFPISRPNLTFSTLTVSNMSPEDSSIYLCSGVGLNYGYTFGSGTRLTVV.

This clone was detected only once. The chain combines TRBV5-8 with TRBJ2-4; 7 bases agree with TRBD1. Germline CDR1 is SGHTS and CDR2 is YDEGEE. The CDR3 covers 18 residues. The J segment lost 8 bases and the V segment lost 3 bases, leaving 20 bases of the junction unmatched. CDR3 bases: TGTGCCAGCAGCTCCTTTCAGTGGACAGGCCTCGGTGGTGACATTCAGTACTTC. Translated, it gives CASSSFQWTGLGGDIQYF.

V and J are TRBV6-6 and TRBJ2-2; D ambiguous. This CDR3 is built from 12 residues. Deletions cut 2 bases from V and 7 bases from J, with 5 bases between. Germline V lookup: CDR1 MNHNY, CDR2 SVGAGI (reference sequence). The CDR3 is CASSYPRGELFF. CDR3 nucleotide sequence: TGTGCCAGCAGTTACCCCCGCGGGGAGCTGTTTTTT.

The V call is TRBV5-5, the J call TRBJ1-2; D call uncertain. V was cut by 0 bases and J by 2 bases, with 5 bases left in between. Germline V lookup: CDR1 SGHKS, CDR2 YYEKEE (reference sequence). The length of the CDR3 is 13 residues. CDR3 protein: CASSLAQNYGYTF. DNA for the CDR3: TGTGCCAGCAGCTTGGCACAGAACTATGGCTACACCTTC.

V gene TRBV19 combines with J gene TRBJ2-3; weak D call: TRBD2 (6 bases). Germline V gene data show CDR1 as LNHDA and CDR2 as SQIVND (reference sequence). The CDR3 loop spans 15 amino acids. V was shortened by 2 bases and J by 0 bases, with 9 bases between the two germline ends. CDR3 residues: CASSIYGGSTDTQYF. The CDR3 bases are TGTGCCAGTAGTATATACGGGGGTAGCACAGATACGCAGTATTTT.

The chain links TRBV5-1 to TRBJ2-1, with 8 nucleotides matching TRBD1. The CDR3 loop spans 15 amino acids. The trim removed 3 bases at V and 4 bases at J, leaving 6 bases unmatched. CDR1 is SGHRS, CDR2 YFSETQ, per germline. The CDR3 spells CASSSDRVLYNEQFF. DNA for the CDR3: TGCGCCAGCAGCTCGGACAGGGTGTTGTACAATGAGCAGTTCTTC.

J is TRBJ2-7 and V is TRBV4-1; the D gene is possibly TRBD1 (5 bases). The V end lost 0 bases, the J end lost 6 bases, and 12 bases lay between the germline ends. This CDR3 has 14 residues. Per germline, CDR1 MGHRA and CDR2 YSYEKL. The CDR3 DNA follows: TGCGCCAGCAGCCAAGATGGGGCGTCAGTCGAGCAGTACTTC. Its protein is CASSQDGASVEQYF.

The rearrangement joins TRBV7-9 to TRBJ1-2, with TRBD1 matching over 8 bases. The CDR3 has 15 residues. V gave up 1 base and J gave up 7 bases; unmatched junction bases: 8. Germline assignment: CDR1 SEHNR and CDR2 FQNEAQ (reference sequence). This chain's CDR3 is CASSLGGQGMAGYTF. The CDR3 nucleotides are TGTGCCAGCAGCTTAGGAGGACAGGGAATGGCTGGCTACACCTTC.

The V and J genes are TRBV7-9 and TRBJ1-2, with TRBD1 matching over 7 bases. Trimming cost V 4 bases and J 1 base; bases outside gene matches: 6. Germline loops: CDR1 SEHNR, CDR2 FQNEAQ (reference sequence). CDR3 length: 15 residues. DNA of the CDR3: TGTGCCAGCAGCTCTGACAGGGACCTTAACTATGGCTACACCTTC. Translation: CASSSDRDLNYGYTF.

This chain uses TRBV7-6 with TRBJ2-7; D is ambiguous. V lost 2 bases and J 3 bases, leaving 8 bases between the germline ends. CDR1 is SGHVS, CDR2 FNYEAQ, per germline. The CDR3 runs 13 residues. The DNA for the CDR3 is TGTGCCAGCAGCTTAAGCCGCGGCTACGAGCAGTACTTC. This encodes CASSLSRGYEQYF.

The V and J genes are TRBV28 and TRBJ1-2; TRBD1 matches at 7 bases. The CDR3 length is 14 residues. Germline CDR1 is MDHEN and CDR2 is SYDVKM. V lost 5 bases, J lost 3 bases, and 6 bases stayed unmatched. The DNA for the CDR3 is TGTGCCAGCAGTCGACAGGGTTTGTACTATGGCTACACCTTC. Translated, it gives CASSRQGLYYGYTF.

The chain has TRBV5-1 and TRBJ2-1; 9 bases map to TRBD2. The CDR3 consists of 17 residues. Germline V gives CDR1 SGHRS, CDR2 YFSETQ. V dropped 0 bases and J dropped 0; count of bases not matched to a gene: 4. The CDR3 DNA sequence: TGCGCCAGCAGCTTGGTAGCGGGGGCTACCTCCTACAATGAGCAGTTCTTC. It codes for CASSLVAGATSYNEQFF.

The chain combines TRBV6-5 with TRBJ2-2, with D perhaps TRBD1 (6 bases). The CDR3 spans 14 residues. V was trimmed by 6 bases and J by 5 bases, leaving 13 bases between them. Per the germline V gene, CDR1 is MNHEY and CDR2 is SVGAGI. CDR3 sequence: CASREYRETGELFF. CDR3 sequence (DNA): TGTGCCAGCAGGGAATACAGGGAAACCGGGGAGCTGTTTTTT.

The rearrangement links TRBV5-1 to TRBJ2-3; TRBD2 matches 8 bases. Looked up from germline, CDR1 is SGHRS and CDR2 is YFSETQ. This CDR3 comprises 16 residues. V lost 3 bases, J lost 0 bases, and 6 bases stayed unmatched. The CDR3 is CASSSGGSPSTDTQYF. CDR3 DNA sequence: TGCGCCAGCAGCTCGGGGGGGTCCCCTAGCACAGATACGCAGTATTTT.

This chain uses TRBV27 with TRBJ1-1; no clear D. Trimming stripped 1 base from V and 1 base from J, with 4 bases between. The germline CDR1 and CDR2 sequences are MNHEY and SMNVEV (reference sequence). The CDR3 contains 13 residues. CDR3 nucleotides: TGTGCCAGCAGTTTATACGGGAACACTGAAGCTTTCTTT. Translated, it gives CASSLYGNTEAFF.